Below are 18 T cell receptor beta chains sequenced from a single sample in a study of OX40 agonist ivuxolimab in advanced cancers. Here immunoSEQ multiplex PCR was the method, and the copy in TCRdb shows in-frame clones only, minus some. Of 65,000 to 70,000 clones listed, around four fifths are singletons. The starting material was CD4+ or CD8+ T cells sorted from blood, obtained in a trial of the OX40 agonist ivuxolimab. The source of these receptors is an adult with an advanced solid tumor such as melanoma, head and neck, liver or kidney cancer.

This sequence joins TRBV19 and TRBJ1-2; D uncertain. This CDR3 is built from 14 residues. The germline V gene has CDR1 LNHDA and CDR2 SQIVND (reference sequence). Trimming shortened V by 5 bases and J by 7 bases, and 17 bases separated the two germline ends. The CDR3 spells CASSENTRRLGYTF. In DNA, the CDR3 is TGTGCCAGTAGTGAAAACACCAGAAGGCTTGGCTACACCTTC.

This chain uses TRBV2 with TRBJ1-6, with D unresolved. Germline CDR1 is SNHLY and CDR2 is FYNNEI. This CDR3 spans 14 amino acids. V was clipped by 4 bases and J by 7 bases, with 11 bases between them. For the CDR3, the DNA is TGTGCCAGCAGTGTCCAGGAGTCAAATTCACCCCTCCACTTT. It specifies CASSVQESNSPLHF. Variable domain in full (rest from reference TRBV2 and TRBJ1-6): EPEVTQTPSHQVTQMGQEVILRCVPISNHLYFYWYRQILGQKVEFLVSFYNNEISEKSEIFDDQFSVERPDGSNFTLKIRSTKLEDSAMYFCASSVQESNSPLHFGNGTRLTVT.

This chain links TRBV29-1 with TRBJ2-2; D is uncertain. Trimming left V 1 base short and J 4 bases short, with 1 base between. Germline assignment: CDR1 SQVTM and CDR2 ANQGSEA. The CDR3 loop spans 11 amino acids. The CDR3 is CSVEVTGELFF. DNA of the CDR3: TGCAGCGTTGAAGTCACCGGGGAGCTGTTTTTT.

The rearrangement uses TRBV9 and TRBJ2-5; 8 bases align to TRBD1. V lost 0 bases and J lost 2; bases outside the gene matches: 9. Germline lookup yields CDR1 SGDLS and CDR2 YYNGEE. The CDR3 contains 17 residues. The CDR3 bases are TGTGCCAGCAGCGTAGGTTTTGCAGGGGGCCAACAAGAGACCCAGTACTTC. It is translated as CASSVGFAGGQQETQYF.

The table lists this clone with a few counts. The chain couples TRBV28 to TRBJ2-3; no reliable D call. Between the trimmed V and J ends, which lost 3 bases and 2 bases, there was a span of 6 bases. Per the germline V gene, CDR1 is MDHEN and CDR2 is SYDVKM. The CDR3 runs 13 residues. The CDR3 loop is CASSLGFTDTQYF. DNA for the CDR3: TGTGCCAGCAGTTTGGGGTTCACAGATACGCAGTATTTT.

CDR3 region: CSVKPYRGATEAFF. Here the CDR3 DNA reads TGCAGCGTTAAACCTTACAGGGGGGCCACTGAAGCTTTCTTT. The gene calls are TRBV29-1 and TRBJ1-1; 8 bases agree with TRBD1. CDR1 and CDR2 from the germline V gene are SQVTM and ANQGSEA. The CDR3 contains 14 residues. The junction had 9 bases not matched to a gene; V was cut back by 5 bases and J by 4 bases.

The V and J genes are TRBV10-2 and TRBJ2-3; D not resolved. From germline, CDR1 is WSHSY and CDR2 SAAADI. V was shortened by 8 bases and J by 4 bases, with 7 bases between the two germline ends. The CDR3 length is 11 residues. The CDR3 loop reads CASSQSDTQYF. The DNA of the CDR3 is TGCGCCAGCTCCCAGTCAGATACGCAGTATTTT.

The gene calls are TRBV15 and TRBJ2-1, with 10 bases fitting TRBD1. This CDR3 has 17 amino acids. Per germline, CDR1 LNHNV and CDR2 YYDKDF (reference sequence). Trimming removed 0 bases from V and 7 bases from J; junction bases left unmatched: 9. The CDR3 DNA is TGTGCCACCAGCAGAGAAGAAAAGGGACAGGGGAATAATGAGCAGTTCTTC. This gives the protein CATSREEKGQGNNEQFF.

This chain links TRBV6-5 with TRBJ2-3; D remains ambiguous. CDR1 is MNHEY, CDR2 SVGAGI, per germline. The CDR3 totals 16 residues. Between the trimmed V and J ends, which lost 4 bases and 2 bases, there was a span of 16 bases. CDR3 residues: CASSFSSGWVTDTQYF. The CDR3 DNA reads TGTGCCAGCAGTTTCTCCTCAGGTTGGGTCACAGATACGCAGTATTTT.

This clone was recorded once. The genes are TRBV6-5 and TRBJ2-1; tentatively, D is TRBD1 or TRBD2 (5 bases each). Trimming removed 10 bases from V and 2 bases from J, with 18 bases in between. There are 15 residues in the CDR3. Per germline, CDR1 MNHEY and CDR2 SVGAGI. The CDR3 DNA is TGTGCCACCTGGGGCCGAGGGTGGCCCTACAATGAGCAGTTCTTC. Amino acid sequence: CATWGRGWPYNEQFF.

V gene TRBV7-8 combines with J gene TRBJ2-4; D is perhaps TRBD1 (6 bases). Germline values: CDR1 SGHVS, CDR2 FQNEAQ. The CDR3 extends over 14 amino acids. The germline V and J ends were trimmed by 5 bases and 9 bases, with 17 bases remaining between them. As DNA, the CDR3 is TGTGCCAGCAGCCCCCGGACAGCCGGGACCATTCAGTACTTC. This encodes CASSPRTAGTIQYF. The entire variable domain, with the rest obtained from reference TRBV7-8 and TRBJ2-4, is as follows: GAGVSQSPRYKVAKRGQDVALRCDPISGHVSLFWYQQALGQGPEFLTYFQNEAQLDKSGLPSDRFFAERPEGSVSTLKIQRTQQEDSAVYLCASSPRTAGTIQYFGAGTRLSVL.

The chain employs TRBV10-1 and TRBJ2-2; the D gene is possibly TRBD1 (6 bases). V lost 4 bases and J 2 bases, leaving 14 bases between the germline ends. CDR1 is WNHNN and CDR2 is SYGVQD in the germline V gene (reference sequence). The CDR3 spans 16 residues. The CDR3 region is CASSVSARGNTGELFF. The CDR3 DNA follows: TGCGCCAGCAGTGTTTCAGCCAGGGGAAACACCGGGGAGCTGTTTTTT.

The chain joins TRBV2 to TRBJ2-5, with 9 bases identical to TRBD2. This CDR3 comprises 13 residues. Germline CDR1 and CDR2: SNHLY and FYNNEI. Unmatched junction bases numbered 2, after V lost 4 bases and J lost 5 bases. Here the CDR3 DNA reads TGTGCCAGCAGTGGTCTAGCGGGGGAGACCCAGTACTTC. This encodes CASSGLAGETQYF.

This chain joins TRBV19 and TRBJ2-1; D unresolved. This CDR3 has 14 residues. V was pared by 3 bases and J by 6 bases, with 12 bases between. CDR1 is LNHDA and CDR2 is SQIVND in the germline V gene (reference sequence). The CDR3 bases are TGTGCCAGTAGTATTACGCCGCACCGCAATGAGCAGTTCTTC. This translates into CASSITPHRNEQFF.

The rearrangement joins TRBV9 to TRBJ1-5; D possibly corresponds to TRBD1 (5 bases). Trimming took off 2 bases at V and 5 bases at J, with 14 bases between the two ends. The CDR3 length is 15 residues. Germline CDR1 is SGDLS and CDR2 is YYNGEE. The CDR3 nucleotides are TGTGCCAGCAGCGTCCAGGGCGAGAGTCATCAGCCCCAGCATTTT. Its protein is CASSVQGESHQPQHF.

The rearrangement joins TRBV5-6 to TRBJ2-1, with a possible D match to TRBD2 (5 bases). The CDR3 is made up of 15 amino acids. CDR1 is SGHDT, CDR2 YYEEEE, per germline. V was pared by 3 bases and J by 7 bases, with 17 bases between. The CDR3 nucleotides read TGTGCCAGCAGCTCTGGACTTTATTCCCGAAATGAGCAGTTCTTC. It specifies CASSSGLYSRNEQFF.

The chain employs TRBV9 and TRBJ1-3; D is possibly TRBD1 (6 bases). This CDR3 has 16 amino acids. Germline V gene lookup returns CDR1 SGDLS and CDR2 YYNGEE. V lost 0 bases, J lost 8 bases, and 18 bases lay in between. CDR3 amino acids: CASSVAAGGETDTIYF. The CDR3 DNA is TGTGCCAGCAGCGTAGCGGCTGGGGGCGAGACTGACACCATATATTTT.

V is TRBV30 and J is TRBJ2-1; 14 nucleotides agree with TRBD2. Per germline, CDR1 GTSNPN and CDR2 SVGIG (reference sequence). This CDR3 spans 15 amino acids. V shed 1 base, J shed 12 bases, and the junction held 8 bases outside the gene matches. The CDR3: CAWSEGLAGVKRQFF. The CDR3 region has the DNA TGTGCCTGGAGTGAGGGACTAGCGGGAGTCAAAAGGCAGTTCTTC.